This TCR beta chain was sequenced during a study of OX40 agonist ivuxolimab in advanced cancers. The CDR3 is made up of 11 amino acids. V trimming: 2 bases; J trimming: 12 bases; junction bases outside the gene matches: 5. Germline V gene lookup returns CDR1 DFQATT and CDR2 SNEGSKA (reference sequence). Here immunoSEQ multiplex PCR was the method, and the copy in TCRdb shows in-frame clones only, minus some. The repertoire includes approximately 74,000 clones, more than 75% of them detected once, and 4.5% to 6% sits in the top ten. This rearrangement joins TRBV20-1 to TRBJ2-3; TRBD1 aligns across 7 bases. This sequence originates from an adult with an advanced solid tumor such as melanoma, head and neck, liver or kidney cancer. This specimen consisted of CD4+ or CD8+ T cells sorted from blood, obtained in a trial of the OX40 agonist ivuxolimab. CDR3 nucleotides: TGCAGTGCTAGACGCGGACAGGAACAGTATTTT. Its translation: CSARRGQEQYF.